This T cell receptor (beta chain) was found in a study of T-cell reconstitution after alpha-beta-depleted transplantation in children (dated by TCRdb to the mid-2010s). The study in broad terms: Using TCR repertoire profiling, the study followed T-cell immune reconstitution in a quantitative way in children after TCRalphabeta/CD19-depleted allogeneic hematopoietic cell transplantation. Here is what the overall study found, with its caveats: The frequencies of hyperexpanded clones fell over the following months, and after one year, T-cell counts and TCRbeta diversity were mostly attributed to newly produced T cells. Apparently early alphabetaT-cell count recovery about two months after transplant reportedly relied on only several hundred rapidly expanded clones derived from non-depleted graft cells. In some patients, high TCRbeta diversity at day 60 was attributed to recipient T cells and intrathymic progenitors that had survived conditioning.

The germline V gene encodes CDR1 SNHLY and CDR2 FYNNEI. The CDR3 covers 13 residues, taking in both the cysteine and the phenylalanine. Only the CDR3 DNA stays, 39 bases, in frame from base 1. Trimming takes 7 bases from V and 3 bases from J, and the germline ends sit 12 bases apart. What this sample's treatment or condition label stands for: allogeneic hematopoietic cell transplantation with graft depleted of TCRalphabeta T cells and CD19 B cells. The transplant recipients were children given TCRalphabeta/CD19-depleted allogeneic hematopoietic cell grafts. This clonotype has ten or more counts. Its binding antigen is unknown. Per-base qualities were not stored, and no clone one base away is much larger. Receptor libraries were prepared by PCR. The reads were generated on an Illumina HiSeq 2500. To normalize quantification of the TCRbeta repertoire, the TCR libraries were built with molecular barcoding that relied on unique molecular identifiers. The public reads were quality trimmed at Q25 with fastp and then assembled into clones with MiXCR by TCRdb, keeping productive beta chains. Every CDR3 protein is listed once, alongside the most common genes and DNA of its rows. This sample lists hundreds of thousands of distinct CDR3 sequences; 10% were detected once. About 2.1% of the sample lies in the top ten.

Specimen: PBMCs, collected before TCRalphabeta/CD19-depleted stem cell transplant. The rearranged segments are TRBV2 and TRBJ1-1; a confident D gene designation cannot be given. This receptor was identified in a child aged 2 to 9 with inherited bone marrow failure, due to receive a stem cell transplant. The CDR3 corresponds to CASTPERDTEAFF. The sequenced DNA is TGTGCCAGCACTCCTGAGAGGGACACTGAAGCTTTCTTT.